The 21 T cell receptor beta chains listed next were all sequenced from one sample in a study of cytomegalovirus exposure and HLA in healthy donors. Amplification used 60 Vbeta primers and 13 Jbeta primers. Clones were sequenced by immunoSEQ multiplex PCR, and TCRdb holds only the in-frame ones, with some missing. The table lists more than 90,000 clones, 75% to 90% of them singletons. The sequenced material came from PBMCs. The receptors come from a man between 25 and 39 years old in good health and CMV-seronegative.

This chain joins TRBV6-5 and TRBJ1-1, with TRBD1 matching 7 bases. Germline V gene data show CDR1 as MNHEY and CDR2 as SVGAGI. V shed 4 bases and J 3 bases; nucleotides not matched to a gene: 5. CDR3 length: 14 amino acids. CDR3 nucleotides: TGTGCCAGCAGTTCCATTGACAGGGACACTGAAGCTTTCTTT. Protein sequence: CASSSIDRDTEAFF.

The chain carries TRBV6-5 and TRBJ2-7; 7 bases align to TRBD1. This CDR3 is built from 14 residues. Trimming removed 5 bases from V and 4 bases from J; junction bases left unmatched: 8. Germline values: CDR1 MNHEY, CDR2 SVGAGI. CDR3 loop: CASSKLDRTYEQYF. Written as DNA, the CDR3 is TGTGCCAGCAGTAAATTGGACAGGACTTACGAGCAGTACTTC.

The chain combines TRBV7-3 with TRBJ2-3; possible D gene TRBD2, 6 bases. V lost 5 bases and J lost 5, with 14 bases in between. CDR1 and CDR2 (germline): SGHTA, FQGTGA. This CDR3 is built from 14 residues. CDR3 loop: CASSTAGSLDTQYF. CDR3 coding DNA: TGTGCCAGCAGCACCGCGGGGAGTTTAGATACGCAGTATTTT.

The CDR3: CASSLDKNTEAFF. The CDR3 nucleotides are TGTGCCAGCAGCCTTGACAAGAACACTGAAGCTTTCTTT. The chain employs TRBV11-3 and TRBJ1-1; the D is unclear. CDR1 is SGHNT, CDR2 YENEEA, per germline. The CDR3 contains 13 residues. V was trimmed by 5 bases and J by 1 base, leaving 8 bases between them.

The V call is TRBV13, the J call TRBJ2-1, with a weak D call TRBD1 (6 bases). Per germline, CDR1 PRHDT and CDR2 FYEKMQ (reference sequence). This CDR3 is 17 amino acids long. V was clipped by 4 bases and J by 0 bases, with 16 bases between them. The CDR3 reads CASSSPSGESSYNEQFF. The CDR3 DNA follows: TGTGCCAGCAGCTCCCCGTCAGGGGAGAGCTCCTACAATGAGCAGTTCTTC.

This clone was recorded a few times. The gene calls are TRBV14 and TRBJ1-1, with D possibly matching TRBD1 (6 bases). Trimming removed 4 bases at V and 2 bases at J, with 8 bases between. This CDR3 has 13 residues. Per germline, CDR1 SGHDN and CDR2 FVKESK. The CDR3 region is CASSLQGNTEAFF. Written as DNA, the CDR3 is TGTGCCAGCAGCCTACAGGGAAACACTGAAGCTTTCTTT.

V usage is TRBV28 and J usage is TRBJ1-4, with D perhaps TRBD1 (5 bases). V was shortened by 4 bases and J by 3 bases, with 12 bases between the two germline ends. The CDR3 runs 15 residues. The germline CDR1 and CDR2 sequences are MDHEN and SYDVKM. The CDR3 region has the DNA TGTGCCAGCAGTTGGAGCGACAGCCCTAATGAAAAACTGTTTTTT. It is translated as CASSWSDSPNEKLFF.

This clone was recorded once. The chain links TRBV5-6 to TRBJ2-7; D is undetermined. The germline V and J ends were trimmed by 2 bases and 5 bases, with 20 bases remaining between them. This CDR3 spans 16 amino acids. CDR1 is SGHDT, CDR2 YYEEEE, per germline. CDR3 amino acids: CASSFYPSPNAHEQYF. The DNA of the CDR3 is TGTGCCAGCAGCTTCTATCCCTCCCCCAACGCCCACGAGCAGTACTTC.

Here the CDR3 DNA reads TGCGCCAGCAAGCACTACTCCACCAATTCACCCCTCCACTTT. This sequence encodes CASKHYSTNSPLHF. This chain links TRBV5-1 with TRBJ1-6; no clear D gene. Germline V gives CDR1 SGHRS, CDR2 YFSETQ. CDR3 length equals 14 residues. V dropped 6 bases and J dropped 7 bases, with 14 bases sitting between them. The full variable domain, completed using reference TRBV5-1 and TRBJ1-6, is KAGVTQTPRYLIKTRGQQVTLSCSPISGHRSVSWYQQTPGQGLQFLFEYFSETQRNKGNFPGRFSGRQFSNSRSEMNVSTLELGDSALYLCASKHYSTNSPLHFGNGTRLTVT.

The chain uses TRBV4-1 and TRBJ2-3; a weak D match, TRBD2 (5 bases). The CDR3 is 16 amino acids. Germline V CDR1 and CDR2: MGHRA, YSYEKL. Trimming removed 1 base at V and 2 bases at J, with 13 bases between. CDR3 DNA: TGCGCCAGCAGCCAAGCTTCACTAGGCTCCACAGATACGCAGTATTTT. It specifies CASSQASLGSTDTQYF.

This clone was counted between two and nine times. The chain is built from TRBV6-1 and TRBJ1-1, with D possibly being TRBD1 (6 bases). Germline V gene lookup returns CDR1 MNHNS and CDR2 SASEGT. CDR3 size: 13 residues. Trimming took 4 bases from V and 5 from J, leaving 11 bases between them. The CDR3 bases are TGTGCCAGCAGTGGATTTAGGGGGACTGAAGCTTTCTTT. This sequence encodes CASSGFRGTEAFF.

The V call is TRBV11-3, the J call TRBJ1-1; possibly TRBD1 for D (5 bases). The CDR3 length is 12 residues. Between the trimmed V and J ends, which lost 6 bases and 7 bases, there was a span of 12 bases. Germline lookup yields CDR1 SGHNT and CDR2 YENEEA. CDR3 in DNA: TGTGCCAGCAGTCTTGGGGGGGGTGAAGCTTTCTTT. This sequence encodes CASSLGGGEAFF.

V is TRBV30 and J is TRBJ1-5; D is undetermined. CDR1 and CDR2 from the germline V gene are GTSNPN and SVGIG (reference sequence). This CDR3 has 13 residues. V lost 0 bases, J lost 7 bases, and 10 bases lay in between. The CDR3 DNA is TGTGCCTGGAGTGTACTGGAGGGACAGCCCCAGCATTTT. Translated: CAWSVLEGQPQHF.

This chain joins TRBV27 and TRBJ2-2, with a tentative D call TRBD1 (6 bases). The CDR3 loop spans 12 amino acids. Trimming took off 6 bases at V and 7 bases at J, with 9 bases between the two ends. Germline loops: CDR1 MNHEY, CDR2 SMNVEV (reference sequence). Here the CDR3 reads CASSPGVGELFF. The CDR3 coding sequence is TGTGCCAGCAGCCCAGGGGTCGGGGAGCTGTTTTTT.

The chain joins TRBV27 to TRBJ1-1, with D unresolved. Germline CDR1 is MNHEY and CDR2 is SMNVEV (reference sequence). Trimming stripped 2 bases from V and 2 bases from J, with 6 bases between. The CDR3 loop spans 13 amino acids. The CDR3 nucleotides are TGTGCCAGCAGTTTACTAGAAAACACTGAAGCTTTCTTT. This codes for CASSLLENTEAFF.

This clone has more than one count but fewer than ten. This sequence joins TRBV2 and TRBJ2-7; the D is unclear. Trimming left V 5 bases short and J 2 bases short, with 7 bases between. The CDR3 contains 12 residues. Germline values: CDR1 SNHLY, CDR2 FYNNEI. The DNA for the CDR3 is TGTGCCAGCAGTTCCGAGACCTACGAGCAGTACTTC. As protein: CASSSETYEQYF.

The gene calls are TRBV27 and TRBJ1-1, with 7 bases lining up with TRBD1. Trimming removed 2 bases from V and 1 base from J; junction bases left unmatched: 4. The CDR3 has 15 residues. Germline V lookup: CDR1 MNHEY, CDR2 SMNVEV (reference sequence). CDR3 region: CASSLAPGGNTEAFF. The CDR3 DNA reads TGTGCCAGCAGTTTAGCTCCAGGGGGGAACACTGAAGCTTTCTTT.

The rearrangement links TRBV5-4 to TRBJ2-5; possibly TRBD2 for D (5 bases). The CDR3 runs to 15 residues. V was trimmed by 10 bases and J by 5 bases, leaving 24 bases between them. CDR1 and CDR2 (germline): SGHNT, YYREEE (reference sequence). The CDR3 DNA reads as TGTGCCTCCCAAAGTGTAGGCGCCGAGGGTGAGACCCAGTACTTC. Protein: CASQSVGAEGETQYF.

This clone was counted a single time. The chain is built from TRBV20-1 and TRBJ2-5; no clear D gene. Germline V gene data show CDR1 as DFQATT and CDR2 as SNEGSKA (reference sequence). The CDR3 is 11 residues long. The ends were cut back, 0 bases at V and 7 bases at J, with 6 bases in the middle. In DNA, the CDR3 is TGCAGTGCTAGAGATTGGAGGACCCAGTACTTC. This gives the protein CSARDWRTQYF.

The rearrangement uses TRBV7-2 and TRBJ2-1; 9 bases align to TRBD2. Per germline, CDR1 SGHTA and CDR2 FQGNSA. The CDR3 sequence is 16 residues long. J gave up 2 bases and V 1 base, and 3 bases lay outside the gene matches. Here the CDR3 reads CASSLEREVPYNEQFF. The CDR3 nucleotides are TGTGCCAGCAGCTTAGAGCGGGAGGTCCCCTACAATGAGCAGTTCTTC.

The V and J genes are TRBV7-8 and TRBJ1-5, with 8 bases matching TRBD1. Losses at the gene ends were 3 bases for V and 0 bases for J; bases not matched to a gene: 7. This CDR3 region has 17 residues. CDR1 and CDR2 (germline): SGHVS, FQNEAQ. CDR3 nucleotides: TGTGCCAGCAGCTTCGGGGACAGGCCCACTAGCAATCAGCCCCAGCATTTT. Translating gives CASSFGDRPTSNQPQHF.